This record covers a single T cell receptor (beta chain). The sample originates from a study of cytomegalovirus exposure and HLA in healthy donors. The study ran its PCR with 60 Vbeta and 13 Jbeta primers. The assay was immunoSEQ multiplex PCR, and TCRdb's table has in-frame clones only and misses some. The table records approximately 130,000 clones, less than 80% of them present only once. The CDR3 is 15 amino acids. The ends lost 5 bases at V and 3 bases at J; junction bases unmatched: 8. Germline CDR1 is MDHEN and CDR2 is SYDVKM. This chain uses TRBV28 with TRBJ2-7, with 9 nucleotides matching TRBD1. The origin of this receptor is a man aged 50-59 years in good health and CMV-seropositive. The sequencing sample was made of PBMCs. CDR3 amino acids: CASSKPGQGIYEQYF. The CDR3 DNA reads as TGTGCCAGCAGTAAACCGGGACAGGGTATCTACGAGCAGTACTTC.